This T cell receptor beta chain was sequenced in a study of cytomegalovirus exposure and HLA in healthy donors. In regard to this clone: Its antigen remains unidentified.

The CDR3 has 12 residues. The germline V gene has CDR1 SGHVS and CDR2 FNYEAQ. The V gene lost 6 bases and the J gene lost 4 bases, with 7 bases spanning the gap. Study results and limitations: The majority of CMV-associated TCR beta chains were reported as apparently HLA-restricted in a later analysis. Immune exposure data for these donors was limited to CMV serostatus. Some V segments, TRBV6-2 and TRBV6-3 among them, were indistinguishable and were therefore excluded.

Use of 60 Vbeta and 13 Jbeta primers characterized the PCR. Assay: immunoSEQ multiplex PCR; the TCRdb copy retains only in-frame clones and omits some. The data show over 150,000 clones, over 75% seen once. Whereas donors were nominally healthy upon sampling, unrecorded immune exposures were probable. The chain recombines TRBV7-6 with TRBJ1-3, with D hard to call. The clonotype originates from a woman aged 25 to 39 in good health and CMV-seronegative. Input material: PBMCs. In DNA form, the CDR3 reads TGTGCCAGCAGTGGCCCGGGAAACACCATATATTTT. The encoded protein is CASSGPGNTIYF.